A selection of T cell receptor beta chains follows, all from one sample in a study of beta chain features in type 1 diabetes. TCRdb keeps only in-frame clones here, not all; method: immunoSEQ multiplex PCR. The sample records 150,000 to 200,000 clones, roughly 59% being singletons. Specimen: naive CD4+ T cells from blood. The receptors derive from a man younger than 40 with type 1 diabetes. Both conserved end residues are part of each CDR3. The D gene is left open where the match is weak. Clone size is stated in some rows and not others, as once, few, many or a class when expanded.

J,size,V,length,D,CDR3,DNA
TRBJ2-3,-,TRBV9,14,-,CASSVASPGDTQYF,TGTGCCAGCAGCGTAGCGAGCCCCGGAGATACGCAGTATTTT
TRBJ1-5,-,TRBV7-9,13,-,CASQVGAGQPQHF,TGTGCCAGCCAGGTGGGGGCCGGACAGCCCCAGCATTTT
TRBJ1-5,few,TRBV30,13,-,CAWASDSNQPQHF,TGTGCCTGGGCTTCGGATAGCAATCAGCCCCAGCATTTT
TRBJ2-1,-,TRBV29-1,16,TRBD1,CSARRTGGSWDNEQFF,TGCAGCGCCCGGAGGACAGGCGGGTCTTGGGACAATGAGCAGTTCTTC
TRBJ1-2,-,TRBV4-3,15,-,CASSQLLSGAYGYTF,TGCGCCAGCAGCCAATTGCTGTCAGGGGCCTATGGCTACACCTTC
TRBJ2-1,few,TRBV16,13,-,CASSADSYNEQFF,TGTGCCAGCAGCGCGGACAGCTACAATGAGCAGTTCTTC
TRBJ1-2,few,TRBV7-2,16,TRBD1,CASSSTILTGPYGYTF,TGTGCCAGCAGCTCGACTATCTTGACAGGGCCCTATGGCTACACCTTC
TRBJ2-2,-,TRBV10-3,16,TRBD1,CAISGTGTGATGELFF,TGTGCCATCAGCGGTACTGGGACAGGAGCCACCGGGGAGCTGTTTTTT
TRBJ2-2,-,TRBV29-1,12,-,CSVVVSAGELFF,TGCAGCGTTGTAGTATCCGCCGGGGAGCTGTTTTTT
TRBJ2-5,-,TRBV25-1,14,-,CASNDRRYQETQYF,TGTGCCAGCAACGACCGTAGGTACCAAGAGACCCAGTACTTC
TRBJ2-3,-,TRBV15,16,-,CATSRERGPSTDTQYF,TGTGCCACCAGCAGAGAACGAGGACCTAGCACAGATACGCAGTATTTT
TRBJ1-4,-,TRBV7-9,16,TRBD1,CASSQSPGQEDEKLFF,TGTGCCAGTTCCCAATCGCCGGGACAGGAAGATGAAAAACTGTTTTTT
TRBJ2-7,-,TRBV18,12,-,CASSETVGEQYF,TGTGCCAGCTCAGAGACCGTGGGGGAGCAGTACTTC
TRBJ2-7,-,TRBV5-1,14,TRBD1,CASNGQGAPYEQYF,TGCGCCAGCAACGGACAGGGGGCCCCCTACGAGCAGTACTTC
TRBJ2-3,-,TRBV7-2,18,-,CASSSRPPAGTSTDTQYF,TGTGCCAGCAGCTCCCGGCCACCCGCGGGTACTAGCACAGATACGCAGTATTTT
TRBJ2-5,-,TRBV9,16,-,CASSVAPRGGQETQYF,TGTGCCAGCAGCGTAGCTCCCAGGGGGGGTCAAGAGACCCAGTACTTC
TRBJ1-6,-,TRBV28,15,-,CASSLAFGDNSPLHF,TGTGCCAGCAGTCTGGCTTTCGGTGATAATTCACCCCTCCACTTT
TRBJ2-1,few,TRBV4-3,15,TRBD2,CASSQEASGGTEQFF,TGCGCCAGCAGCCAAGAGGCTAGCGGGGGCACTGAGCAGTTCTTC
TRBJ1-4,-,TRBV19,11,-,CATAEGEKLFF,TGTGCCACCGCCGAAGGTGAAAAACTGTTTTTT
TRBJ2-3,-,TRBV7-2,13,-,CASSLEHLDTQYF,TGTGCCAGCAGCTTAGAGCACCTAGATACGCAGTATTTT
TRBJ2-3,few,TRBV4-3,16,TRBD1,CASSQGSRGITDTQYF,TGCGCCAGCAGCCAAGGTTCCAGGGGGATCACAGATACGCAGTATTTT
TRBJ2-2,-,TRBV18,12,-,CASQGNTGELFF,TGTGCCAGCCAAGGGAACACCGGGGAGCTGTTTTTT
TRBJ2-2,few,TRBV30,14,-,CAWSLQLGTGELFF,TGTGCCTGGAGTTTGCAGCTGGGGACCGGGGAGCTGTTTTTT
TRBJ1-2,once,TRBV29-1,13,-,CSADVYRERGYTF,TGCAGCGCGGACGTCTACAGGGAGCGGGGCTACACCTTC
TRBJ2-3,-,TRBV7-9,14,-,CASSRQDITDTQYF,TGTGCCAGCAGCCGCCAGGACATCACAGATACGCAGTATTTT
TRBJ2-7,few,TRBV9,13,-,CASSVLGKYEQYF,TGTGCCAGCAGCGTACTAGGAAAGTACGAGCAGTACTTC
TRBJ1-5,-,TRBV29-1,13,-,CSELTEFNQPQHF,TGCAGCGAATTGACAGAGTTTAATCAGCCCCAGCATTTT
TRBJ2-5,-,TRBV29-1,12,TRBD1,CSGYRGLGTQYF,TGCAGCGGCTACAGGGGCCTGGGGACCCAGTACTTC
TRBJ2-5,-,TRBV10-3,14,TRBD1,CAISSGTAQETQYF,TGTGCCATCAGTTCCGGGACAGCCCAAGAGACCCAGTACTTC
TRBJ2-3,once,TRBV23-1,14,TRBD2,CASSHPGGTDTQYF,TGCGCCAGCAGTCACCCCGGGGGGACAGATACGCAGTATTTT
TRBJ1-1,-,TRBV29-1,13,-,CSAGRVSDTEAFF,TGCAGCGCTGGCCGGGTGTCAGACACTGAAGCTTTCTTT
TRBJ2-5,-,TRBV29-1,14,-,CSALYTGDQETQYF,TGCAGCGCATTATACACAGGCGACCAAGAGACCCAGTACTTC
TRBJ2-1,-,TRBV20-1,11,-,CSASYYNEQFF,TGCAGTGCTAGCTATTACAATGAGCAGTTCTTC
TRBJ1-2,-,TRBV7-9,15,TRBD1,CASSSTGTGRYGYTF,TGTGCCAGCAGCTCAACCGGGACAGGGAGATATGGCTACACCTTC
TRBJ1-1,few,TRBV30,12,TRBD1,CACIQGGTEAFF,TGTGCCTGCATACAGGGGGGCACTGAAGCTTTCTTT
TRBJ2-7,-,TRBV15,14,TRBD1,CATSAGTGVYEQYF,TGTGCCACCAGTGCCGGGACAGGGGTTTACGAGCAGTACTTC
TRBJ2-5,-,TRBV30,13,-,CAWSRRTEETQYF,TGTGCCTGGAGCAGGAGGACAGAAGAGACCCAGTACTTC
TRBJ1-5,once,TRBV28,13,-,CASSSRGDQPQHF,TGTGCCAGCAGTTCTAGGGGCGATCAGCCCCAGCATTTT
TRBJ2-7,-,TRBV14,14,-,CASSPRVGHNEQYF,TGTGCCAGCAGCCCAAGGGTAGGGCACAACGAGCAGTACTTC
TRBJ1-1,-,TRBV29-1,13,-,CSVTRDLNTEAFF,TGCAGCGTAACCAGGGACCTGAACACTGAAGCTTTCTTT
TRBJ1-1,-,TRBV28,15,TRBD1,CASSSHRTGNTEAFF,TGTGCCAGCAGTTCACACCGGACAGGGAACACTGAAGCTTTCTTT
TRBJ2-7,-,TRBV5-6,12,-,CASGRYSYEQYF,TGTGCCAGCGGACGGTACTCCTACGAGCAGTACTTC
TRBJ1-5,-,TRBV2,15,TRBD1,CASSFIQGAGQPQHF,TGTGCCAGCAGTTTCATACAGGGGGCTGGGCAGCCCCAGCATTTT
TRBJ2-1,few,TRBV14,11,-,CASSQGVEQFF,TGTGCCAGCAGCCAGGGGGTTGAGCAGTTCTTC
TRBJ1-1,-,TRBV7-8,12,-,CASSWLNTEAFF,TGTGCCAGCAGCTGGTTGAACACTGAAGCTTTCTTT
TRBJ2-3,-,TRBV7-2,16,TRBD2,CASSLRLAGSTDTQYF,TGTGCCAGCAGCTTAAGGCTAGCGGGGAGCACAGATACGCAGTATTTT
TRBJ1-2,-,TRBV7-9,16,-,CASSLASGRNVYGYTF,TGTGCCAGCAGCTTAGCCTCCGGTCGTAACGTATATGGCTACACCTTC
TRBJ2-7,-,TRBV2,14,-,CASSSSGHGYEQYF,TGTGCCAGCAGCTCCTCCGGACACGGCTACGAGCAGTACTTC
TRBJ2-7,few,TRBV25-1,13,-,CASSGTENYEQYF,TGTGCCAGCAGTGGGACAGAGAACTACGAGCAGTACTTC
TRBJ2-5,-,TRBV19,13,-,CASRRTGQVAQYF,TGTGCCAGTAGACGGACTGGCCAAGTGGCCCAGTACTTC
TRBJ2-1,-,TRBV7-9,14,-,CASSLDPADNEQFF,TGTGCCAGCAGCTTAGATCCTGCTGACAATGAGCAGTTCTTC
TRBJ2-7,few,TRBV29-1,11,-,CSVGTSYEQYF,TGCAGCGTTGGGACATCCTACGAGCAGTACTTC
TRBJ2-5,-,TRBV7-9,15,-,CASSQSTGGSETQYF,TGTGCCAGCAGCCAATCCACGGGGGGCTCAGAGACCCAGTACTTC
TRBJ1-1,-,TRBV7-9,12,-,CASSSGSTEAFF,TGTGCCAGCAGCTCCGGGAGCACTGAAGCTTTCTTT
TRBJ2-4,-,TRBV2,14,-,CASSLTEAKNIQYF,TGTGCCAGCAGTTTAACTGAGGCCAAAAACATTCAGTACTTC
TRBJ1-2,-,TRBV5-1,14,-,CASSLVPDDYGYTF,TGCGCCAGCAGCTTGGTTCCGGATGACTATGGCTACACCTTC